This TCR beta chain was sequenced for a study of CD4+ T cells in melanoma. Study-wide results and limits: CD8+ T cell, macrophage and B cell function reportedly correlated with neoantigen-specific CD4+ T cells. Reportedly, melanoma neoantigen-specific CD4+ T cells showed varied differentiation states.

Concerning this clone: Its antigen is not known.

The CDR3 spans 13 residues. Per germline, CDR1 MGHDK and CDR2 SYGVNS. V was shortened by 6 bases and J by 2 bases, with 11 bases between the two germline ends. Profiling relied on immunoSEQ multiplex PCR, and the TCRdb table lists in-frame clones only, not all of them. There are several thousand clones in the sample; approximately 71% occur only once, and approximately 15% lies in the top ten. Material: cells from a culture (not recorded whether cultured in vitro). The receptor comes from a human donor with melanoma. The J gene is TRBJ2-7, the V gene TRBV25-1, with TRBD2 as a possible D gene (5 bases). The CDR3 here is CASRGTGTYEQYF. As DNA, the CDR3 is TGTGCCAGCAGGGGTACGGGAACCTACGAGCAGTACTTC.